This is a list of T cell receptor beta chains from one sample in a study of blood T cell repertoires in COVID-19. Only in-frame clones appear in the TCRdb table, and some are missing; sequencing was by immunoSEQ multiplex PCR. This table has hundreds of thousands of clones, 83% appearing once. Sequencing was carried out using peripheral blood. These receptors were taken from a woman in her 50s with acute or convalescent COVID-19. Each CDR3 is given with its conserved first and last residue. The order of the fields is D gene, J gene, CDR3 length, V gene, clone size, CDR3 protein, CDR3 DNA. The D gene is left open where the match is weak. The size of a clone is reported for some rows only, either as once, few or many, or as a class for expanded clones.

>.|TRBJ1-1|14|TRBV3-1/TRBV3-2|.
CASSQAAENTEAFF
TGTGCCAGCAGCCAGGCTGCCGAGAACACTGAAGCTTTCTTT
>.|TRBJ1-6|13|TRBV29-1|.
CSVRDTNNSPLHF
TGCAGCGTTCGGGACACTAATAATTCACCCCTCCACTTT
>TRBD2|TRBJ2-1|16|TRBV27|.
CASSSQTSGGANEQFF
TGTGCCAGCAGTTCCCAGACTAGCGGGGGGGCCAATGAGCAGTTCTTC
>.|TRBJ1-6|14|TRBV2|.
CASIPGVYNSPLHF
TGTGCCAGCATACCCGGTGTCTATAATTCACCCCTCCACTTT
>TRBD2|TRBJ2-4|17|TRBV7-8|.
CASSGTGRGSAKNIQYF
TGTGCCAGCAGCGGGACGGGGCGCGGGAGTGCCAAAAACATTCAGTACTTC
>TRBD1|TRBJ2-1|16|TRBV7-2|.
CASSFLRDRGYNEQFF
TGTGCCAGCAGCTTTTTACGGGACAGGGGTTACAATGAGCAGTTCTTC
>.|TRBJ1-2|13|TRBV19|.
CASSETRDYGYTF
TGTGCCAGTAGTGAGACTCGGGACTATGGCTACACCTTC
>TRBD2|TRBJ2-2|16|TRBV7-3|.
CASSFGTSGGTGELFF
TGTGCCAGCAGCTTCGGGACTAGCGGGGGTACCGGGGAGCTGTTTTTT
>TRBD1|TRBJ2-1|15|TRBV11-2|.
CASRNPGQYYNEQFF
TGTGCCAGCAGAAATCCGGGACAGTACTACAATGAGCAGTTCTTC
>TRBD1|TRBJ1-5|16|TRBV6-2/TRBV6-3|.
CASSYLGTGGNQPQHF
TGTGCCAGCAGTTACCTGGGGACAGGGGGCAATCAGCCCCAGCATTTT
>.|TRBJ2-1|13|TRBV11-1|.
CASREHSENEQFF
TGTGCCAGCAGGGAACATAGCGAAAATGAGCAGTTCTTC
>.|TRBJ1-1|15|TRBV2|few
CASSPGRHMNTEAFF
TGTGCCAGCAGTCCGGGGAGACATATGAACACTGAAGCTTTCTTT
>TRBD2|TRBJ2-1|15|TRBV6-2/TRBV6-3|.
CASSNELATHSEQFF
TGTGCCAGCAGCAATGAACTAGCGACCCATAGCGAGCAGTTCTTC
>.|TRBJ1-2|13|TRBV5-6|.
CASSSDRYYGYTF
TGTGCCAGCAGCTCGGACAGATACTATGGCTACACCTTC
>.|TRBJ1-3|15|TRBV2|.
CASNRDSGSGNTIYF
TGTGCCAGCAATAGGGACTCCGGCTCTGGAAACACCATATATTTT
>.|TRBJ2-1|14|TRBV20-1|.
CSASPRTGMREQFF
TGCAGTGCTAGTCCTAGAACGGGAATGAGGGAGCAGTTCTTC
>TRBD2|TRBJ2-5|13|TRBV19|.
CASSPTSGETQYF
TGTGCCAGTAGTCCGACTAGCGGCGAGACCCAGTACTTC
>TRBD1|TRBJ1-3|15|TRBV2|.
CASSVDRSSGNTIYF
TGTGCCAGCAGCGTGGACAGGAGCTCTGGAAACACCATATATTTT
>.|TRBJ2-1|15|TRBV2|.
CATPPQGHSYNEQFF
TGTGCCACCCCCCCGCAGGGGCACTCCTACAATGAGCAGTTCTTC
>TRBD1|TRBJ2-5|15|TRBV19|.
CASSPRTGGMETQYF
TGTGCCAGTAGTCCAAGGACAGGGGGTATGGAGACCCAGTACTTC
>TRBD1|TRBJ1-2|12|TRBV24-1|.
CATGDRVDGYTF
TGTGCCACCGGGGACAGGGTTGATGGCTACACCTTC
>.|TRBJ1-5|14|TRBV5-1|.
CASSLGQGGEPQHF
TGCGCCAGCAGCTTGGGGCAGGGTGGGGAGCCCCAGCATTTT
>.|TRBJ1-1|13|TRBV2|.
CASKTTPNTEAFF
TGTGCCAGCAAGACTACACCGAACACTGAAGCTTTCTTT
>.|TRBJ2-7|16|TRBV19|.
CASSIAGGGRSYEQYF
TGTGCCAGTAGTATAGCAGGTGGGGGCCGCTCCTACGAGCAGTACTTC
>.|TRBJ1-6|14|TRBV7-8|.
CASSLPRGSSPLHF
TGTGCCAGCAGCTTACCCAGGGGAAGCTCACCCCTCCACTTT
>.|TRBJ1-6|18|TRBV4-3|.
CASSPRARNRAYNSPLHF
TGCGCCAGCAGCCCTCGTGCGAGAAACAGGGCCTATAATTCACCCCTCCACTTT
>.|TRBJ1-6|14|TRBV27|once
CASKQGLSGSPLHF
TGTGCCAGCAAACAGGGTCTTTCAGGTTCACCCCTCCACTTT
>TRBD1|TRBJ1-5|15|TRBV30|.
CACTRQGGGNQPQHF
TGTGCCTGTACCAGACAGGGTGGTGGCAATCAGCCCCAGCATTTT
>.|TRBJ1-1|14|TRBV10-3|few
CAISEPLTNTEAFF
TGTGCCATCAGTGAGCCCTTGACTAACACTGAAGCTTTCTTT
>.|TRBJ1-1|14|TRBV5-8|.
CASSPTGVGTEAFF
TGTGCCAGCAGCCCGACAGGCGTTGGGACTGAAGCTTTCTTT
>.|TRBJ2-2|15|TRBV28|.
CASSKGLSNTGELFF
TGTGCCAGCAGTAAAGGACTTTCGAACACCGGGGAGCTGTTTTTT
>.|TRBJ2-2|16|TRBV18|once
CASSPLLVSSTGELFF
TGTGCCAGCTCACCGCTACTAGTTTCTTCCACCGGGGAGCTGTTTTTT
>TRBD2|TRBJ2-1|16|TRBV15|.
CATSPLDTSVHNEQFF
TGTGCCACCAGCCCCCTAGATACTAGCGTACACAATGAGCAGTTCTTC
>TRBD1|TRBJ1-5|13|TRBV6-5|.
CAGRDSIYQPQHF
TGTGCCGGACGGGACAGCATATACCAGCCCCAGCATTTT
>.|TRBJ2-7|14|TRBV7-2|.
CASSFSREGYEQYF
TGTGCCAGCAGCTTTTCCAGGGAAGGGTACGAGCAGTACTTC
>.|TRBJ1-4|13|TRBV28|.
CAISGGGREKLFF
TGTGCCATCTCGGGCGGGGGAAGAGAAAAACTGTTTTTT